The sample holds a few counts of the clone carrying this T cell receptor beta chain. What it binds is unknown. The source of the sample is a study of shared clonotypes between healthy human individuals. The protocol was immunoSEQ multiplex PCR, while the TCRdb copy is restricted to in-frame clones and leaves out a portion. The sample consists of some 2.1 million clones, about 93% of them appearing once. The germline V gene has CDR1 GTSNPN and CDR2 SVGIG (reference sequence). J was trimmed by 0 bases and V by 7 bases; bases with no gene match: 5. CDR3 length: 13 amino acids. Study outcomes and limitations: Estimated clonotype richness was generally higher in naive than memory subsets.

Naive-designated CD8 cells lacked CD45RO, were positively enriched for CCR7, and omitted terminally differentiated effector memory CD45RA+ cells. The chain combines TRBV30 with TRBJ1-1; 7 bases map to TRBD1. The TCR comes from a man younger than 30 in good health. Some clones in this sample may be carry-over from other donors' samples. Sequencing was done on a sample of naive CD8+ T cells from PBMCs. DNA of the CDR3: TGTGCCTCCCGGGACAGTCTGAACACTGAAGCTTTCTTT. Translated, it gives CASRDSLNTEAFF.